Listed here are 22 T cell receptor beta chains from one sample, sequenced in a study of control samples from healthy donors and cancer patients. Sequencing used immunoSEQ multiplex PCR; TCRdb keeps in-frame clones, though not all of them. The repertoire holds 150,000 to 200,000 clones, with 85% to 95% as singletons. Input material: blood. The receptors stem from a young man in good health.

This clone was seen once. This chain links TRBV7-9 with TRBJ1-1, with a tentative D call TRBD1 (5 bases). V gave up 10 bases and J gave up 1 base, with 13 bases separating them. There are 13 residues in the CDR3. Germline V gene lookup returns CDR1 SEHNR and CDR2 FQNEAQ (reference sequence). The CDR3 sequence is CATSRAANTEAFF. The DNA for the CDR3 is TGTGCCACCTCCAGGGCGGCGAACACTGAAGCTTTCTTT.

CDR3: CAWTRRPNEQFF. For the CDR3, the DNA is TGTGCCTGGACGAGACGCCCCAATGAGCAGTTCTTC. J is TRBJ2-1 and V is TRBV30; D not certain. V lost 4 bases and J lost 6, with 10 bases in between. This CDR3 region has 12 residues. CDR1 is GTSNPN and CDR2 is SVGIG in the germline V gene (reference sequence).

V is TRBV12-2 and J is TRBJ1-5; the DNA was not used to check the table's D call, TRBD1. TRBV12-2 is marked as a pseudogene. The CDR3 is made up of 16 amino acids. This chain's CDR3 is CASRQPDSRLNQPQHF. The CDR3 nucleotides are TGTGCAAGTCGCCAACCAGACAGTCGCCTCAATCAGCCCCAGCATTTT.

The chain carries TRBV6-1 and TRBJ1-4, with 10 bases aligning to TRBD1. Looked up from germline, CDR1 is MNHNS and CDR2 is SASEGT. Trimming took 2 bases from V and 8 from J; bases not matched to a gene: 11. This CDR3 is 17 amino acids long. CDR3 DNA sequence: TGTGCCAGCAGTGAACGGCCGTGGACAGGGGGACGCGAAAAACTGTTTTTT. This encodes CASSERPWTGGREKLFF.

The rearrangement links TRBV19 to TRBJ1-5; 9 nucleotides agree with TRBD1. CDR1 and CDR2 (germline): LNHDA, SQIVND (reference sequence). J was trimmed by 2 bases and V by 1 base; bases with no gene match: 6. The CDR3 sequence is 17 residues long. The CDR3 is CASSIVTGGAGNQPQHF. Written as DNA, the CDR3 is TGTGCCAGTAGTATAGTAACAGGGGGCGCGGGCAATCAGCCCCAGCATTTT.

The rearrangement joins TRBV18 to TRBJ2-5; 8 nucleotides match TRBD1. The V and J ends lost 0 bases and 4 bases, in that order; junction bases with no gene match: 4. This CDR3 has 15 amino acids. CDR1 and CDR2 from the germline V gene are KGHSH and LQKENI. The CDR3, as DNA: TGTGCCAGCTCACCACCACCGACAGGGGTAGAGACCCAGTACTTC. Translated, it gives CASSPPPTGVETQYF.

This clone has a single count. V gene TRBV30 combines with J gene TRBJ1-1, with D hard to call. The CDR3 spans 15 residues. V was clipped by 0 bases and J by 5 bases, with 16 bases between them. Germline loops: CDR1 GTSNPN, CDR2 SVGIG (reference sequence). The CDR3 sequence is CAWSVWPVLRTEAFF. As DNA, the CDR3 is TGTGCCTGGAGTGTATGGCCAGTTCTTAGGACTGAAGCTTTCTTT.

The chain carries TRBV9 and TRBJ2-1, with 10 bases fitting TRBD1. The CDR3 sequence is 16 residues long. Germline V lookup: CDR1 SGDLS, CDR2 YYNGEE. Trimming removed 2 bases from V and 6 bases from J; junction bases left unmatched: 8. For the CDR3, the DNA is TGTGCCAGCAGCGTTGGGGGGGACAGGGGAGGCAATGAGCAGTTCTTC. This encodes CASSVGGDRGGNEQFF.

The chain uses TRBV19 and TRBJ1-2; D unresolved. V was pared by 0 bases and J by 0 bases, with 5 bases between. There are 14 residues in the CDR3. The V gene's germline CDR1 is LNHDA and CDR2 SQIVND (reference sequence). The CDR3 coding sequence is TGTGCCAGTAGTATAGACCGATCTAACTATGGCTACACCTTC. The encoded protein is CASSIDRSNYGYTF. Full variable domain (rest looked up from reference TRBV19 and TRBJ1-2): DGGITQSPKYLFRKEGQNVTLSCEQNLNHDAMYWYRQDPGQGLRLIYYSQIVNDFQKGDIAEGYSVSREKKESFPLTVTSAQKNPTAFYLCASSIDRSNYGYTFGSGTRLTVV.

The chain is built from TRBV11-2 and TRBJ2-5, with D unresolved. V was shortened by 5 bases and J by 2 bases, with 15 bases between the two germline ends. Germline-derived CDR1 and CDR2 are SGHAT and FQNNGV. The CDR3 covers 15 residues. The CDR3 loop is CASSLVTPSQETQYF. The CDR3 DNA follows: TGTGCCAGCAGCCTGGTTACCCCCTCACAAGAGACCCAGTACTTC.

This rearrangement joins TRBV2 to TRBJ2-3; D is possibly TRBD2 (7 bases). CDR3 length equals 16 residues. The germline V and J ends were trimmed by 6 bases and 0 bases, with 16 bases remaining between them. Germline CDR1 is SNHLY and CDR2 is FYNNEI. CDR3 in DNA: TGTGCCAGCAGCCCATCAAGCGGGACAAGCACAGATACGCAGTATTTT. This sequence encodes CASSPSSGTSTDTQYF.

J is TRBJ1-1 and V is TRBV27; 11 bases align to TRBD1. V shed 6 bases, J shed 5 bases, and the junction held 11 bases outside the gene matches. The CDR3 covers 16 residues. The germline V gene has CDR1 MNHEY and CDR2 SMNVEV (reference sequence). The CDR3 nucleotides are TGTGCCAGCAGGCCATTCTGGGGACAGGGGGTTACTGAAGCTTTCTTT. It specifies CASRPFWGQGVTEAFF.

Turning to this clone: Other DNA variants within this sample encode the same CDR3. The gene calls are TRBV2 and TRBJ2-2, with D possibly called TRBD1 or TRBD2 (7 bases each). V shed 7 bases and J shed 6 bases, with 18 bases lying between them. Germline V gene data show CDR1 as SNHLY and CDR2 as FYNNEI. The CDR3 consists of 15 residues. The CDR3 coding sequence is TGTGCCAGCAATCGTGGGCAGGGGGGGGCCGGGGAGCTGTTTTTT. As protein: CASNRGQGGAGELFF.

This clone occurred once. The chain carries TRBV7-8 and TRBJ2-3; TRBD2 agrees at 11 bases. Looked up from germline, CDR1 is SGHVS and CDR2 is FQNEAQ. CDR3 length: 17 amino acids. V lost 7 bases, J lost 3 bases, and 12 bases stayed unmatched. Written as DNA, the CDR3 is TGTGCCAGCAAGTTGGTAGCGGGGGGGCCTCTGACAGATACGCAGTATTTT. Translated, it gives CASKLVAGGPLTDTQYF.

The CDR3, as DNA: TGTGCCAGCCCACCCCTTAGCGGGTACAACACCGGGGAGCTGTTTTTT. It codes for CASPPLSGYNTGELFF. V is TRBV7-9 and J is TRBJ2-2; 7 positions agree with TRBD2. Germline V gene sequence: CDR1 SEHNR, CDR2 FQNEAQ (reference sequence). CDR3 length: 16 residues. J was trimmed by 2 bases and V by 8 bases; bases with no gene match: 11.

The chain carries TRBV24-1 and TRBJ2-5; D call uncertain. The CDR3 runs 10 residues. With 11 bases removed from V and 1 base from J, the gap between germline ends came to 4 bases. Germline loops: CDR1 KGHDR, CDR2 SFDVKD. In nucleotides, the CDR3 is TGTGCCATGATCCAAGAGACCCAGTACTTC. Residues: CAMIQETQYF.

This chain connects TRBV2 to TRBJ2-1; D is undetermined. Looked up from germline, CDR1 is SNHLY and CDR2 is FYNNEI. V was cut by 4 bases and J by 4 bases, with 8 bases left in between. This CDR3 is built from 13 residues. CDR3 sequence reads: CASSGQVYNEQFF. The CDR3 nucleotides read TGTGCCAGCAGTGGGCAGGTTTACAATGAGCAGTTCTTC.

V and J are TRBV18 and TRBJ1-6; possible D gene TRBD1, 5 bases. The CDR3 is 16 amino acids. V was clipped by 0 bases and J by 9 bases, with 15 bases between them. CDR1 is KGHSH and CDR2 is LQKENI in the germline V gene. The CDR3 protein is CASSPPIGGRGSPLHF. As DNA, the CDR3 is TGTGCCAGCTCACCACCGATCGGGGGTCGGGGTTCACCCCTCCACTTT.

The CDR3 nucleotides read TGTGCCAGCTCACCTTGGCTTGCCTCTGGAAACACCATATATTTT. Translating it yields CASSPWLASGNTIYF. V gene TRBV18 combines with J gene TRBJ1-3; no clear D gene. Looked up from germline, CDR1 is KGHSH and CDR2 is LQKENI. V lost 3 bases, J lost 0 bases, and 9 bases lay in between. There are 15 residues in the CDR3.

The chain has TRBV5-1 and TRBJ2-7; TRBD1 agrees at 7 bases. Germline CDR1 SGHRS, CDR2 YFSETQ. The CDR3 runs to 15 residues. Losses at the gene ends were 0 bases for V and 2 bases for J; bases not matched to a gene: 5. The CDR3 bases are TGCGCCAGCAGCTTGGCGGGGCAGGGGGCCTACGAGCAGTACTTC. Residues: CASSLAGQGAYEQYF.

V gene TRBV2 combines with J gene TRBJ2-7; TRBD1 might be the D (5 bases). This CDR3 region has 12 residues. The V gene lost 10 bases and the J gene lost 11 bases, with 21 bases spanning the gap. Germline CDR1 is SNHLY and CDR2 is FYNNEI. CDR3 region: CAMTDQLRRKYF. CDR3 nucleotide sequence: TGTGCCATGACAGATCAGCTACGAAGGAAGTACTTC.

The chain carries TRBV5-1 and TRBJ1-2; TRBD1 matches 9 bases. CDR3 length: 12 residues. Unmatched junction bases numbered 1, after V lost 4 bases and J lost 6 bases. Germline V gene lookup returns CDR1 SGHRS and CDR2 YFSETQ. The CDR3 bases are TGCGCCAGCAGCCGGACAGGGGATGGCTACACCTTC. It specifies CASSRTGDGYTF. Based on the CDR3 plus reference TRBV5-1 and TRBJ1-2, the full variable domain is KAGVTQTPRYLIKTRGQQVTLSCSPISGHRSVSWYQQTPGQGLQFLFEYFSETQRNKGNFPGRFSGRQFSNSRSEMNVSTLELGDSALYLCASSRTGDGYTFGSGTRLTVV.